Listed here are 21 T cell receptor beta chains from one sample, sequenced in a study of CD8 T cells in ankylosing spondylitis. The study's findings and limits: One TCR beta motif, made up of roughly eight highly homologous variants, appeared characteristic of ankylosing spondylitis blood.

MiXCR was run by TCRdb on the 5' RACE reads, yielding one entry per CDR3 protein. Altogether over 600,000 distinct CDR3 sequences are present, about 20% being singletons, with the ten largest covering around a fifth. These receptors lack a known antigen. What was sequenced was blood, either unsorted or a sorted T cell fraction (not recorded which). Every receptor here comes from a male donor with ankylosing spondylitis.

This clonotype was recorded at least ten times. The rearrangement uses TRBV20-1 and TRBJ2-3; 8 nucleotides match TRBD2. The CDR3 is made up of 13 amino acids. The junction had 5 bases not matched to a gene; V was cut back by 5 bases and J by 4 bases. CDR1 is DFQATT, CDR2 SNEGSKA, per germline (reference sequence). The chain's CDR3 is CSAQRAGADTQYF. The CDR3 nucleotides read TGCAGTGCTCAACGAGCGGGAGCAGATACGCAGTATTTT.

The chain couples TRBV9 to TRBJ2-1; D call uncertain. This CDR3 is built from 13 residues. CDR1 is SGDLS, CDR2 YYNGEE, per germline. Trimming left V 0 bases short and J 8 bases short, with 9 bases between. The CDR3: CASSVVPAHEQFF. CDR3 nucleotides: TGTGCCAGCAGCGTAGTCCCCGCCCATGAGCAGTTCTTC.

The J gene is TRBJ2-7, the V gene TRBV15; 10 bases map to TRBD1. The CDR3 spans 16 residues. Germline lookup yields CDR1 LNHNV and CDR2 YYDKDF (reference sequence). V lost 0 bases to trimming and J lost 6 bases; unmatched junction nucleotides: 8. CDR3 bases: TGTGCCACCAGCAGAGATCCTTGGACAGGGGGGATCGAGCAGTACTTC. It yields the protein CATSRDPWTGGIEQYF.

There are many counts of this clonotype. The V call is TRBV29-1, the J call TRBJ2-1, with 11 bases fitting TRBD2. V lost 6 bases and J lost 8; bases outside the gene matches: 9. CDR1 SQVTM and CDR2 ANQGSEA come from the germline V gene. The CDR3 spans 14 residues. CDR3 sequence: CSVGSGRAGYEQFF. The CDR3 DNA reads as TGCAGCGTCGGTAGCGGGAGGGCCGGATATGAGCAGTTCTTC.

The chain employs TRBV12-3 or TRBV12-4 and TRBJ2-5, with TRBD2 matching 7 bases. The CDR3 is 18 residues long. After removal of 2 bases from V and 2 bases from J, the junction contained 14 bases not matched to a gene. CDR3 sequence: CASSLLGIPGGGQETQYF. CDR3 nucleotide sequence: TGTGCCAGCAGTTTATTGGGTATCCCGGGGGGTGGGCAAGAGACCCAGTACTTC.

The rearrangement links TRBV4-2 to TRBJ2-3; D gene ambiguous. V was pared by 1 base and J by 11 bases, with 10 bases between. The CDR3 is 12 residues long. Germline assignment: CDR1 LGHNA and CDR2 YNFKEQ. The CDR3, as DNA: TGTGCCAGCAGCCAAGGCACGCGAGAGCAGTATTTT. Its protein is CASSQGTREQYF.

This clonotype was found a few times. The chain uses TRBV15 and TRBJ2-1; a possible D gene is TRBD2 (5 bases). V lost 1 base to trimming and J lost 7 bases, with 11 bases between them. Germline V gene lookup returns CDR1 LNHNV and CDR2 YYDKDF (reference sequence). The CDR3 totals 14 residues. CDR3 amino acids: CATSRGGAGNEQFF. The CDR3 coding sequence is TGTGCCACCAGCAGAGGGGGAGCAGGAAATGAGCAGTTCTTC.

The table lists this clonotype with many counts. This chain links TRBV20-1 with TRBJ2-7; the match to TRBD1 covers 7 bases. The germline gives CDR1 DFQATT, CDR2 SNEGSKA (reference sequence). The V gene end was trimmed by 6 bases and the J gene end by 3 bases; junction bases not matched to a gene: 11. The CDR3 spans 14 residues. The CDR3 loop reads CSAMNAGTDYEQYF. For the CDR3, the DNA is TGCAGTGCGATGAATGCCGGGACAGACTACGAGCAGTACTTC.

The rearrangement uses TRBV29-1 and TRBJ1-2; weak D call: TRBD1 (6 bases). The CDR3 is 16 amino acids. The germline gives CDR1 SQVTM, CDR2 ANQGSEA. The germline V and J ends were trimmed by 2 bases and 4 bases, with 20 bases remaining between them. CDR3 sequence reads: CSVENGTGLFSYGYTF. Here the CDR3 DNA reads TGCAGCGTTGAAAACGGAACAGGGCTGTTTAGCTATGGCTACACCTTC.

In this sample, this clonotype turned up a few times. The chain joins TRBV29-1 to TRBJ2-3; possibly TRBD1 for D (5 bases). The V and J ends lost 8 bases and 0 bases respectively, with 15 bases between them. The germline V gene has CDR1 SQVTM and CDR2 ANQGSEA. CDR3 length: 14 residues. CDR3 loop: CSSDRGSSTDTQYF. The CDR3 DNA reads TGCAGCTCAGACAGAGGCTCTAGCACAGATACGCAGTATTTT.

This clonotype has more than one count but fewer than ten. This chain links TRBV15 with TRBJ2-2; 7 bases map to TRBD1. The CDR3 spans 14 residues. The germline CDR1 and CDR2 sequences are LNHNV and YYDKDF (reference sequence). V lost 11 bases to trimming and J lost 3 bases; unmatched junction nucleotides: 9. CDR3: CAAAMGTDTGELFF. DNA for the CDR3: TGTGCCGCCGCGATGGGGACAGACACCGGGGAGCTGTTTTTT. The full variable domain, in which reference TRBV15 and TRBJ2-2 provide the parts outside the CDR3, is DAMVIQNPRYQVTQFGKPVTLSCSQTLNHNVMYWYQQKSSQAPKLLFHYYDKDFNNEADTPDNFQSRRPNTSFCFLDIRSPGLGDTAMYLCAAAMGTDTGELFFGEGSRLTVL.

V usage is TRBV29-1 and J usage is TRBJ2-1, with 11 bases aligning to TRBD2. The length of the CDR3 is 15 residues. Losses at the gene ends were 5 bases for V and 5 bases for J; bases not matched to a gene: 8. Germline loops: CDR1 SQVTM, CDR2 ANQGSEA. Here the CDR3 reads CSVSRLAGLNNEQFF. The CDR3 DNA reads TGCAGCGTTTCCCGACTAGCGGGGCTGAACAATGAGCAGTTCTTC.

The rearrangement joins TRBV20-1 to TRBJ1-5; a possible D gene is TRBD1 (5 bases). V gave up 2 bases and J gave up 7 bases, with 12 bases separating them. This CDR3 contains 13 residues. The germline V gene has CDR1 DFQATT and CDR2 SNEGSKA (reference sequence). The CDR3 loop reads CSARQTDSQPQHF. The CDR3 DNA sequence: TGCAGTGCTAGACAAACAGACAGCCAGCCCCAGCATTTT.

V and J are TRBV20-1 and TRBJ2-1, with 7 bases matching TRBD1. V dropped 1 base and J dropped 0; count of bases not matched to a gene: 12. The germline CDR1 and CDR2 sequences are DFQATT and SNEGSKA (reference sequence). This CDR3 region has 18 residues. The CDR3: CSARGVGTVPSSYNEQFF. The CDR3 bases are TGCAGTGCTAGAGGCGTCGGGACAGTTCCGAGCTCCTACAATGAGCAGTTCTTC.

This clonotype showed up just a few times. This chain connects TRBV18 to TRBJ2-1; D gene ambiguous. V was clipped by 3 bases and J by 0 bases, with 15 bases between them. Per germline, CDR1 KGHSH and CDR2 LQKENI. This CDR3 is built from 17 residues. CDR3 sequence (DNA): TGTGCCAGCTCACCGTATCTGACTGAGAGCTCCTACAATGAGCAGTTCTTC. The encoded protein is CASSPYLTESSYNEQFF.

This clonotype was counted ten times or more. V gene TRBV12-3 or TRBV12-4 combines with J gene TRBJ2-3; TRBD1 matches at 7 bases. CDR3 size: 15 residues. Trimming cost V 4 bases and J 2 bases; bases outside gene matches: 6. CDR3 sequence: CASSSAGTATDTQYF. The DNA for the CDR3 is TGTGCCAGCAGTTCGGCCGGGACAGCCACAGATACGCAGTATTTT.

This clonotype has only one observation. The chain recombines TRBV23-1 with TRBJ2-5; D uncertain. TRBV23-1 is an open reading frame whose function is uncertain. The germline V and J ends were trimmed by 2 bases and 2 bases, with 15 bases remaining between them. This CDR3 has 16 residues. CDR3 sequence reads: CASSQGQQVPQETQYF. The DNA for the CDR3 is TGCGCCAGCAGTCAAGGCCAGCAGGTCCCACAAGAGACCCAGTACTTC.

This clonotype occurred many times. The genes are TRBV7-2 and TRBJ2-3; D is unresolved. Trimming took 1 base from V and 2 from J, leaving 10 bases between them. The germline V gene encodes CDR1 SGHTA and CDR2 FQGNSA. This CDR3 contains 15 residues. For the CDR3, the DNA is TGTGCCAGCAGCTTAGGTCAAATCCTCACAGATACGCAGTATTTT. Its translation is CASSLGQILTDTQYF. Supplemented by reference TRBV7-2 and TRBJ2-3, the full variable domain reads GAGVSQSPSNKVTEKGKDVELRCDPISGHTALYWYRQSLGQGLEFLIYFQGNSAPDKSGLPSDRFSAERTGGSVSTLTIQRTQQEDSAVYLCASSLGQILTDTQYFGPGTRLTVL.

This clonotype has only a few counts. V usage is TRBV13 and J usage is TRBJ1-6; no reliable D call. The V end lost 3 bases, the J end lost 8 bases, and 11 bases lay between the germline ends. Germline CDR1 and CDR2: PRHDT and FYEKMQ (reference sequence). This CDR3 region has 14 residues. As DNA, the CDR3 is TGTGCCAGCAGCTTCCTCAGTTCGGATTCACCCCTCCACTTT. Protein product: CASSFLSSDSPLHF.

In this sample, this clonotype turned up a few times. The chain has TRBV7-9 and TRBJ1-2, with a weak D call TRBD1 (5 bases). The V gene's germline CDR1 is SEHNR and CDR2 FQNEAQ (reference sequence). This CDR3 has 13 residues. Trimming removed 7 bases at V and 4 bases at J, with 13 bases between. The CDR3 loop reads CASTLPGTYGYTF. The CDR3 nucleotides are TGTGCCAGCACCTTGCCAGGGACCTATGGCTACACCTTC.

This clonotype was detected a few times. This CDR3 is CASRAGTSDTQYF. CDR3 sequence (DNA): TGCGCCAGCAGGGCCGGGACTAGCGACACCCAGTACTTC. The chain is built from TRBV5-1 and TRBJ2-5; 10 bases agree with TRBD2. J was trimmed by 8 bases and V by 5 bases; bases with no gene match: 6. Germline lookup yields CDR1 SGHRS and CDR2 YFSETQ. CDR3 size: 13 residues.